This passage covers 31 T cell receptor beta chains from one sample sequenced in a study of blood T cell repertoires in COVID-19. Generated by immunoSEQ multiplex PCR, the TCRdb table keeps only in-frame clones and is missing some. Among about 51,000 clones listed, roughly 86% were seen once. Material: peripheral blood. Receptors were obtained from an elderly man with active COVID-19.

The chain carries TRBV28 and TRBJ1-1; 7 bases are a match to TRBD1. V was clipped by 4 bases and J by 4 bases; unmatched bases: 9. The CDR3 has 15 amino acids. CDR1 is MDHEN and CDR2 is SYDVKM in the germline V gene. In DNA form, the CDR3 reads TGTGCCAGCAGTTCTATCGACAGGGCGGCCACTGAAGCTTTCTTT. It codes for CASSSIDRAATEAFF. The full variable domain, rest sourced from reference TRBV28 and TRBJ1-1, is DVKVTQSSRYLVKRTGEKVFLECVQDMDHENMFWYRQDPGLGLRLIYFSYDVKMKEKGDIPEGYSVSREKKERFSLILESASTNQTSMYLCASSSIDRAATEAFFGQGTRLTVV.

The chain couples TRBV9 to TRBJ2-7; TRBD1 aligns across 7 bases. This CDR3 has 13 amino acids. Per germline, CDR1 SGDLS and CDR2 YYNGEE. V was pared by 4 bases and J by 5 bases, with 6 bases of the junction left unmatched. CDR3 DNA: TGTGCCAGCAGCCCCACGACAGGGAACGAGCAGTACTTC. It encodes CASSPTTGNEQYF.

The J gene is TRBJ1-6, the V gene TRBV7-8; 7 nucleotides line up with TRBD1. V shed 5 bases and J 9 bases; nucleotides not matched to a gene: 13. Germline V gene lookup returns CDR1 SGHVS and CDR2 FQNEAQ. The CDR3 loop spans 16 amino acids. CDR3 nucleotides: TGTGCCAGCAGCCCCGGTGCGACAGGGTTGACTTCACCCCTCCACTTT. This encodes CASSPGATGLTSPLHF.

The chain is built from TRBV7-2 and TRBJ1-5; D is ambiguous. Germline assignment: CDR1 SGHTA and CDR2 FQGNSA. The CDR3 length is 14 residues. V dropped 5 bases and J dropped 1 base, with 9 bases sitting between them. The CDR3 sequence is CASSAVLSNQPQHF. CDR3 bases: TGTGCCAGCAGCGCAGTGTTGAGCAATCAGCCCCAGCATTTT.

The CDR3 DNA follows: TGTGCCAGCAGCTTAAACGGCGGGAACCCGGGCGATGAGCAGTTCTTC. Amino acids: CASSLNGGNPGDEQFF. This sequence joins TRBV7-2 and TRBJ2-1; weak D call: TRBD2 (6 bases). The V gene's germline CDR1 is SGHTA and CDR2 FQGNSA. This CDR3 region has 16 residues. V lost 2 bases and J 8 bases, leaving 19 bases between the germline ends.

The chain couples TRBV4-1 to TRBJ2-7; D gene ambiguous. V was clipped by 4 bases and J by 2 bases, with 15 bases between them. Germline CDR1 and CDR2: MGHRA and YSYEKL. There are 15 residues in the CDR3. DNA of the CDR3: TGCGCCAGCAGCCGAATAGTCGGTCCGGCCTACGAGCAGTACTTC. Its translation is CASSRIVGPAYEQYF.

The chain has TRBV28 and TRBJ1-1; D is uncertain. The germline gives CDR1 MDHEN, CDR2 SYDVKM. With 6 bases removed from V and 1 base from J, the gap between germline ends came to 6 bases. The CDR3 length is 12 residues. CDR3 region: CASSNRNTEAFF. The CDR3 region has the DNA TGTGCCAGCAGCAATAGGAACACTGAAGCTTTCTTT.

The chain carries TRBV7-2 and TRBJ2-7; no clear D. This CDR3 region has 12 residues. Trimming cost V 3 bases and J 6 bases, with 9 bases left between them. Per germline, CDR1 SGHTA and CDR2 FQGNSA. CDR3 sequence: CASSFENAEQYF. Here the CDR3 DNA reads TGTGCCAGCAGCTTTGAGAACGCCGAGCAGTACTTC.

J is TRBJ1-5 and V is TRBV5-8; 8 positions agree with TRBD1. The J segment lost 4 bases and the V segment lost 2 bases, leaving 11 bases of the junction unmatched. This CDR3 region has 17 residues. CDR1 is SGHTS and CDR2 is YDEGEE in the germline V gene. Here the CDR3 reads CASSLFGGTGVNQPQHF. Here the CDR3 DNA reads TGTGCCAGCAGCTTATTTGGGGGGACAGGTGTAAATCAGCCCCAGCATTTT. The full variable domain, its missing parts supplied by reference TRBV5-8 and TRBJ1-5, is EAGVTQSPTHLIKTRGQQATLRCSPISGHTSVYWYQQALGLGLQFLLWYDEGEERNRGNFPPRFSGRQFPNYSSELNVNALELEDSALYLCASSLFGGTGVNQPQHFGDGTRLSIL.

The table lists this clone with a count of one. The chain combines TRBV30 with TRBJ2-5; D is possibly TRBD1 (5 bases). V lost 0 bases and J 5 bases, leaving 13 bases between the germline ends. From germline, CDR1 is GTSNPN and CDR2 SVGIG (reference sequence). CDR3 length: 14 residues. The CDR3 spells CAWSVGAGSETQYF. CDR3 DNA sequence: TGTGCCTGGAGTGTAGGGGCTGGGTCCGAGACCCAGTACTTC.

CDR3 nucleotide sequence: TGTGCCAGCAGCTCAAACCCTTCGGACACCGGGGAGCTGTTTTTT. It translates to CASSSNPSDTGELFF. The chain couples TRBV5-4 to TRBJ2-2; D is unresolved. Trimming took off 3 bases at V and 3 bases at J, with 12 bases between the two ends. The CDR3 totals 15 residues. CDR1 SGHNT and CDR2 YYREEE come from the germline V gene (reference sequence).

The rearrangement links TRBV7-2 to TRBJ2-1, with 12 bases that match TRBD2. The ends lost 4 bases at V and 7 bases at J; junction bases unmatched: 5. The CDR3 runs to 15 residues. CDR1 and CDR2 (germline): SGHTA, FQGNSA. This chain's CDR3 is CASSSWTSGKNEQFF. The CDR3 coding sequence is TGTGCCAGCAGCTCGTGGACTAGCGGGAAGAATGAGCAGTTCTTC.

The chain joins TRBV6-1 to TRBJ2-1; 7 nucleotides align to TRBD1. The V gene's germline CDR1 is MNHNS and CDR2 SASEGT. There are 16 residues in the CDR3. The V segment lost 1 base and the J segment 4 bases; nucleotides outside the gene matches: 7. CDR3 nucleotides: TGTGCCAGCAGTGAAGGCGGATCAGGGGGATACAATGAGCAGTTCTTC. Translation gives CASSEGGSGGYNEQFF.

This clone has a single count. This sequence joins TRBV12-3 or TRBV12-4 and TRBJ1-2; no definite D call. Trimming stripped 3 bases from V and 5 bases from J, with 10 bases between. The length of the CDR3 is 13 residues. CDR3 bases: TGTGCCAGCAGTTTGGCCAGATTATATGGCTACACCTTC. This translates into CASSLARLYGYTF.

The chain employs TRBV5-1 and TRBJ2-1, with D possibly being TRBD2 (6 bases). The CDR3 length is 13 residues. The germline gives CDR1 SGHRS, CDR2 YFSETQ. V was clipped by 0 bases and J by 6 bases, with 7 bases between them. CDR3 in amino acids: CASSLELANEQFF. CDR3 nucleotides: TGCGCCAGCAGCTTGGAACTAGCCAATGAGCAGTTCTTC.

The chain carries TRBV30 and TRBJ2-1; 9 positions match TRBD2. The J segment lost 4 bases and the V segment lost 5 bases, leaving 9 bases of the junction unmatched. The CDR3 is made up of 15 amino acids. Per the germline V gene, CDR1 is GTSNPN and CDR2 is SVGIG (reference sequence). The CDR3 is CAWGAGTSRYNEQFF. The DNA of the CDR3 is TGTGCCTGGGGAGCTGGGACTAGCCGATACAATGAGCAGTTCTTC.

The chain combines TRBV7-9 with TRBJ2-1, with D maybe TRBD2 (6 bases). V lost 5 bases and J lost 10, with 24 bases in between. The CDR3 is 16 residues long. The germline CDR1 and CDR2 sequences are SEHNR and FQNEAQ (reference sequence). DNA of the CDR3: TGTGCCAGCAGCCCCTTTGGCGGGACTTCCGAGGGGGAGCAGTTCTTC. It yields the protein CASSPFGGTSEGEQFF.

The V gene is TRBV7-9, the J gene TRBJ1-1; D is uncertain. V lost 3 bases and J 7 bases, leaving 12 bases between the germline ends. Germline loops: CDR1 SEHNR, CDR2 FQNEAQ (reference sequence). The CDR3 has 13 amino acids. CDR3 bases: TGTGCCAGCAGCTTGGTTGGCGGGAATGAAGCTTTCTTT. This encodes CASSLVGGNEAFF.

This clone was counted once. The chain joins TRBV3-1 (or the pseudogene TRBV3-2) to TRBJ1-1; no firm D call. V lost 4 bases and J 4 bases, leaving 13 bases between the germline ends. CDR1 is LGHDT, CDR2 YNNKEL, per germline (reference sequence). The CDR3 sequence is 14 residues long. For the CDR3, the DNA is TGTGCCAGCAGCCCCCCAACAAGAATCACTGAAGCTTTCTTT. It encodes CASSPPTRITEAFF.

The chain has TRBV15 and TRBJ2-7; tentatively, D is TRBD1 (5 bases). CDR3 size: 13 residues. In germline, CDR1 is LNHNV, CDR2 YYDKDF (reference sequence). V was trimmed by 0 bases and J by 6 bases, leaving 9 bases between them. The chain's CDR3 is CATSRDHTGEQYF. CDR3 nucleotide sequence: TGTGCCACCAGCAGAGATCACACAGGCGAGCAGTACTTC.

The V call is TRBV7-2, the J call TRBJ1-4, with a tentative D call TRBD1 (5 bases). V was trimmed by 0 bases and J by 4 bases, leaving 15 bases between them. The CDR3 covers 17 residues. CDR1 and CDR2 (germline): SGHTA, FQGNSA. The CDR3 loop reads CASSLAVFREGNEKLFF. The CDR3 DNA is TGTGCCAGCAGCTTAGCGGTTTTCAGGGAGGGTAATGAAAAACTGTTTTTT. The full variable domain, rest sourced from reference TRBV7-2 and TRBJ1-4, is GAGVSQSPSNKVTEKGKDVELRCDPISGHTALYWYRQSLGQGLEFLIYFQGNSAPDKSGLPSDRFSAERTGGSVSTLTIQRTQQEDSAVYLCASSLAVFREGNEKLFFGSGTQLSVL.

The CDR3 loop is CAWSVQGNQPQHF. CDR3 nucleotides: TGTGCCTGGAGTGTACAGGGTAATCAGCCCCAGCATTTT. The rearrangement links TRBV30 to TRBJ1-5; D possibly corresponds to TRBD1 (6 bases). From germline, CDR1 is GTSNPN and CDR2 SVGIG (reference sequence). The CDR3 consists of 13 residues. V was cut by 0 bases and J by 4 bases, with 7 bases left in between.

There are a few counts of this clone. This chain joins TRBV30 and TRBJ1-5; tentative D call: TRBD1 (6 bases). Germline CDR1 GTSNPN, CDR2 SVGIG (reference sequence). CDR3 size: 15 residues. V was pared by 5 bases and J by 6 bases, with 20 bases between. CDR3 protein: CAWAQGGRLGQPQHF. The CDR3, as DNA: TGTGCCTGGGCACAGGGTGGCCGATTGGGTCAGCCCCAGCATTTT.

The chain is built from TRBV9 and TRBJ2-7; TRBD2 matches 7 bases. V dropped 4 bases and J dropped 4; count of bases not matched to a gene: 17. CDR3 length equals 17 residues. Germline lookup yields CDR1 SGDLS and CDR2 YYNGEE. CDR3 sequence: CASSQSPKGGSEYEQYF. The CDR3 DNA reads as TGTGCCAGCAGCCAGAGCCCCAAAGGCGGGAGTGAGTACGAGCAGTACTTC. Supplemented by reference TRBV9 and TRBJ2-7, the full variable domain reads DSGVTQTPKHLITATGQRVTLRCSPRSGDLSVYWYQQSLDQGLQFLIQYYNGEERAKGNILERFSAQQFPDLHSELNLSSLELGDSALYFCASSQSPKGGSEYEQYFGPGTRLTVT.

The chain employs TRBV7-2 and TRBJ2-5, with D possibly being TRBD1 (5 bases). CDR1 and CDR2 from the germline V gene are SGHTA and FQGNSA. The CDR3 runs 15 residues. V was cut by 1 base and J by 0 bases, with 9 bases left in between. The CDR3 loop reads CASSLVSGHQETQYF. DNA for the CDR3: TGTGCCAGCAGCTTAGTTTCAGGGCACCAAGAGACCCAGTACTTC. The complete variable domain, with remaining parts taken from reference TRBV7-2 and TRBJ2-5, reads GAGVSQSPSNKVTEKGKDVELRCDPISGHTALYWYRQSLGQGLEFLIYFQGNSAPDKSGLPSDRFSAERTGGSVSTLTIQRTQQEDSAVYLCASSLVSGHQETQYFGPGTRLLVL.

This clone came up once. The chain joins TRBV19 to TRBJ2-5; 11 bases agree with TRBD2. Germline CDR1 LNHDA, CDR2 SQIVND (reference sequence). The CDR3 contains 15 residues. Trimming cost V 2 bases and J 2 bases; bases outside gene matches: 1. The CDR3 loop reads CASSIRLAGQETQYF. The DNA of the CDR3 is TGTGCCAGTAGTATACGACTAGCGGGACAAGAGACCCAGTACTTC.

CDR3 DNA: TGCGCCAGCAGCGCGTACCGGGACAGGAACACCGGGGAGCTGTTTTTT. This translates into CASSAYRDRNTGELFF. The chain joins TRBV5-1 to TRBJ2-2; 7 nucleotides agree with TRBD1. The CDR3 is made up of 16 amino acids. The trim removed 4 bases at V and 1 base at J, leaving 7 bases unmatched. Germline V lookup: CDR1 SGHRS, CDR2 YFSETQ.

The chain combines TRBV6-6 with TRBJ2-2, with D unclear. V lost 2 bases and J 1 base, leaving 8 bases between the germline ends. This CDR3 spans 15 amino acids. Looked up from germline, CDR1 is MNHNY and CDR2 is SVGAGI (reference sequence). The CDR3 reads CASSYEPENTGELFF. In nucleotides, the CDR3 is TGTGCCAGCAGTTACGAACCAGAGAACACCGGGGAGCTGTTTTTT.

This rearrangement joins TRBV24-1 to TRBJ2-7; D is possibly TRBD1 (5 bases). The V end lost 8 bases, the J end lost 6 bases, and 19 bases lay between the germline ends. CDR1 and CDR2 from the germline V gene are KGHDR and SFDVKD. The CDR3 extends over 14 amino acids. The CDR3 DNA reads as TGTGCCACCACTTGCGACAGCAGCTTCGCCGAGCAGTACTTC. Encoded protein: CATTCDSSFAEQYF.

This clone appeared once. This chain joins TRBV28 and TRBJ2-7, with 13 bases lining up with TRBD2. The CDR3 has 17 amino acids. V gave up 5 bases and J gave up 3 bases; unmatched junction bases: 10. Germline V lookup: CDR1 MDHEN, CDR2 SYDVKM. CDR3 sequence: CASSPRTSGRAHYEQYF. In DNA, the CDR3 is TGTGCCAGCAGTCCTAGAACTAGCGGGAGGGCCCACTACGAGCAGTACTTC.

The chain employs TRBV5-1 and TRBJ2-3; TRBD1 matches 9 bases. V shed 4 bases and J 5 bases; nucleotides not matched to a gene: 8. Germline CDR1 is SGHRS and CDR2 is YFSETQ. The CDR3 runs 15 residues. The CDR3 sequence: CASSPTGGVGDTQYF. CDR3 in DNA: TGCGCCAGCAGCCCGACAGGGGGTGTGGGAGATACGCAGTATTTT. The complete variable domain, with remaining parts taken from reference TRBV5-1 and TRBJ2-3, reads KAGVTQTPRYLIKTRGQQVTLSCSPISGHRSVSWYQQTPGQGLQFLFEYFSETQRNKGNFPGRFSGRQFSNSRSEMNVSTLELGDSALYLCASSPTGGVGDTQYFGPGTRLTVL.